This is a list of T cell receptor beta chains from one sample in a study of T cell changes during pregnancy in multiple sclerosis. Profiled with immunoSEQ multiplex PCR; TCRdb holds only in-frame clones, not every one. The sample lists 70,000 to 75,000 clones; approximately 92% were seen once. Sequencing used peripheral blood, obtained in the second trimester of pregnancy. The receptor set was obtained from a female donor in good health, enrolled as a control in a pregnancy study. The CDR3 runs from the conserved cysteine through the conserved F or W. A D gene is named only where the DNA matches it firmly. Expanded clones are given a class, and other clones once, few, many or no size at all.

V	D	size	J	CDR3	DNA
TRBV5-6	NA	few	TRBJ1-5	CASSLGRGSNQPQHF	TGTGCCAGCAGCTTGGGTAGGGGGAGCAATCAGCCCCAGCATTTT
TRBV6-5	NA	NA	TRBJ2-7	CASSEAHEQYF	TGTGCCAGCAGTGAAGCGCACGAGCAGTACTTC
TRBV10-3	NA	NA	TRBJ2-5	CAIRAGTRQETQYF	TGTGCCATCAGAGCCGGGACTCGCCAAGAGACCCAGTACTTC
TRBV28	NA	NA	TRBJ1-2	CASRPGGGLRGYTF	TGTGCCAGCAGGCCCGGGGGGGGGCTAAGGGGCTACACCTTC
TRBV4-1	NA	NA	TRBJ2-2	CASSQVDSTGELFF	TGCGCCAGCAGCCAAGTGGACAGCACCGGGGAGCTGTTTTTT
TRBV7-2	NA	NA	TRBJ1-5	CASSLEGSQNQPQHF	TGTGCCAGCAGCTTAGAAGGGAGCCAAAATCAGCCCCAGCATTTT
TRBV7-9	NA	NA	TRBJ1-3	CASSLQGSGNTIYF	TGTGCCAGCAGCTTACAGGGTTCCGGAAACACCATATATTTT
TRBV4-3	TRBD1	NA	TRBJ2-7	CASSQERNLRGLNEQYF	TGCGCCAGCAGCCAGGAAAGAAACCTCAGGGGGCTGAACGAGCAGTACTTC
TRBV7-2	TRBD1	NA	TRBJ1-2	CASSRQGNYGYTF	TGTGCCAGCAGTCGACAGGGAAACTATGGCTACACCTTC
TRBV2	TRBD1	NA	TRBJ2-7	CARDRESSYEQYF	TGTGCCAGGGACAGGGAGAGCTCCTACGAGCAGTACTTC
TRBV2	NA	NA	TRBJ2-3	CASEWAGAAGDTQYF	TGTGCCAGCGAATGGGCGGGGGCCGCAGGAGATACGCAGTATTTT
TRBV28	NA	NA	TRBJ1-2	CASSRHRVNYGYTF	TGTGCCAGCAGCCGACACAGGGTAAACTATGGCTACACCTTC
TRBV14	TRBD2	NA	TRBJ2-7	CASSPGGIEQYF	TGTGCCAGCAGCCCCGGGGGGATCGAGCAGTACTTC
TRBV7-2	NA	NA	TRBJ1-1	CASSLDREGEAFF	TGTGCCAGCAGCTTAGACAGGGAGGGTGAAGCTTTCTTT
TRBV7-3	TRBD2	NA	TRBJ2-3	CASSLTGLAGGPDTQYF	TGTGCCAGCAGCTTAACCGGACTAGCGGGGGGCCCAGATACGCAGTATTTT
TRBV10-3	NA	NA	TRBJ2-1	CAIKQSSYNEQFF	TGTGCCATCAAACAGAGCTCCTACAATGAGCAGTTCTTC
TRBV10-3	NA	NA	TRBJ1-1	CAIKTAQNTEAFF	TGTGCCATCAAAACAGCTCAGAACACTGAAGCTTTCTTT
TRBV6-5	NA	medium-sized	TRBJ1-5	CASRAGFNQPQHF	TGTGCCAGCAGGGCGGGTTTTAATCAGCCCCAGCATTTT
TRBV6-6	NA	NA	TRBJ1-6	CASSFMSEALHF	TGTGCCAGCAGTTTCATGAGTGAGGCCCTCCACTTT